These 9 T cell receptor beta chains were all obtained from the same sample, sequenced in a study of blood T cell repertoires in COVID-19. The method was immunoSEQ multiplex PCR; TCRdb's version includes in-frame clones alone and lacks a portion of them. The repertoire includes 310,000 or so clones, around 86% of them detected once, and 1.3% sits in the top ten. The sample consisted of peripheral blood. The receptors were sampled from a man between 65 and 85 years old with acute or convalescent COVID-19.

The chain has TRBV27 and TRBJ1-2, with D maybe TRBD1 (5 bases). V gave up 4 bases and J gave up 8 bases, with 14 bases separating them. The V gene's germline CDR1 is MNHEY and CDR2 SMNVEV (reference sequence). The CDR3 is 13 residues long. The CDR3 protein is CASSSRTRGGYTF. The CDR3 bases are TGTGCCAGCAGTTCACGCACTCGGGGGGGCTACACCTTC.

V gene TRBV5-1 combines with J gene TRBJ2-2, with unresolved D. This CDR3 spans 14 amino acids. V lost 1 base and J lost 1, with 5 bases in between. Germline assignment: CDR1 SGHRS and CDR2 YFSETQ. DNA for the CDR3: TGCGCCAGCAGCTTGTCGGGGAACACCGGGGAGCTGTTTTTT. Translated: CASSLSGNTGELFF. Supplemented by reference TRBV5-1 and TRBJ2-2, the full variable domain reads KAGVTQTPRYLIKTRGQQVTLSCSPISGHRSVSWYQQTPGQGLQFLFEYFSETQRNKGNFPGRFSGRQFSNSRSEMNVSTLELGDSALYLCASSLSGNTGELFFGEGSRLTVL.

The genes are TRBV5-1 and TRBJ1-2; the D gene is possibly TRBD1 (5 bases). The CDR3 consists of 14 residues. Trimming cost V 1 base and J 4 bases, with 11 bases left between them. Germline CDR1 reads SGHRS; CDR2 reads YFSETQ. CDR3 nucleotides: TGCGCCAGCAGCTTGTTGTGGGGCACCTATGGCTACACCTTC. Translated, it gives CASSLLWGTYGYTF.

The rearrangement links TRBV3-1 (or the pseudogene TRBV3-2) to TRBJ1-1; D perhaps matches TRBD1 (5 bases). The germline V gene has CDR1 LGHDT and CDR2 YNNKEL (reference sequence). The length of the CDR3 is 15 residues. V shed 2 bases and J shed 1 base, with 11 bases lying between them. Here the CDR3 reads CASSQPGFGNTEAFF. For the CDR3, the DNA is TGTGCCAGCAGCCAACCAGGGTTTGGGAACACTGAAGCTTTCTTT.

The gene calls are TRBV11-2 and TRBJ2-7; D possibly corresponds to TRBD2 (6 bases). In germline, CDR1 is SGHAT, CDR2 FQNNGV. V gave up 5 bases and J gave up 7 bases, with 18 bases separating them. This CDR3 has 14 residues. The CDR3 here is CASSHQTSGEEQYF. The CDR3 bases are TGTGCCAGCAGCCATCAAACGTCGGGAGAGGAGCAGTACTTC.

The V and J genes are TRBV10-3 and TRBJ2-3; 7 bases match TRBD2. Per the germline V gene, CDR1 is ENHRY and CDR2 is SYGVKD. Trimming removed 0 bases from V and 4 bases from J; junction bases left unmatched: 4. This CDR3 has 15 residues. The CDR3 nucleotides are TGTGCCATCAGTGAGTCGAAGGGAGGGGCAGATACGCAGTATTTT. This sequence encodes CAISESKGGADTQYF.

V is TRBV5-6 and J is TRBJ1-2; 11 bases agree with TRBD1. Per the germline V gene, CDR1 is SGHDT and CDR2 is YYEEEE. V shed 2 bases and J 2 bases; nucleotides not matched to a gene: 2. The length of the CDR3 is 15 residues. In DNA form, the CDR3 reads TGTGCCAGCAGCTTCCGGGACAGGGGGAACTATGGCTACACCTTC. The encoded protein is CASSFRDRGNYGYTF.

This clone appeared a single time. CDR3 nucleotides: TGCGCCAGCAGCCAAGATATTTATGCGGACAGGGGCCCCTACGAGCAGTACTTC. Its protein is CASSQDIYADRGPYEQYF. The chain couples TRBV4-3 to TRBJ2-7; 9 nucleotides match TRBD1. Germline CDR1 and CDR2: LGHNA and YSLEER. V trimming: 0 bases; J trimming: 2 bases; junction bases outside the gene matches: 11. This CDR3 region has 18 residues.

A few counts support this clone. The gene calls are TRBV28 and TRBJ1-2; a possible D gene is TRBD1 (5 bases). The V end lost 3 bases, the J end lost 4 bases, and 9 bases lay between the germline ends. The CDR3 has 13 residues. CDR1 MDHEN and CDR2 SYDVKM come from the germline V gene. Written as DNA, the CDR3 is TGTGCCAGCAGTTTTGGGGGGGGCTATGGCTACACCTTC. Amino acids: CASSFGGGYGYTF.